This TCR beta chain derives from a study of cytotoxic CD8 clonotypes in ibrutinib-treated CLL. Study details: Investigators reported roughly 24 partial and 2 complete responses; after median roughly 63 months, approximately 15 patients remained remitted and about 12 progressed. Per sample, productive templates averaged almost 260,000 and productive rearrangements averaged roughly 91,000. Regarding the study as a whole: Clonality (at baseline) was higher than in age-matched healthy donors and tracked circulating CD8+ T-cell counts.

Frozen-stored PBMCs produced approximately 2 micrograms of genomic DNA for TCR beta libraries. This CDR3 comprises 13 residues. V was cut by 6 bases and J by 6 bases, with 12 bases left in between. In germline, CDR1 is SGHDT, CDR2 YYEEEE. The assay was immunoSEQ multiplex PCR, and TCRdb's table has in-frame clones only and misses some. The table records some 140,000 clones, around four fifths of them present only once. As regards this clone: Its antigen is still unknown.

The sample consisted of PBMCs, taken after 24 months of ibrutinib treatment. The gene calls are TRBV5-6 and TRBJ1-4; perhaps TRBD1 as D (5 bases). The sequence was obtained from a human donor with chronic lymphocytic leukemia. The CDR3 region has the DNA TGTGCCAGCACGGTTGTAGGGGATGAAAAACTGTTTTTT. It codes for CASTVVGDEKLFF.